This T cell receptor (beta chain) is from a study of cytomegalovirus exposure and HLA in healthy donors. As regards this clone: Antigen specificity is unknown.

TCRdb's copy holds only in-frame clones and misses some; the assay was immunoSEQ multiplex PCR. Of about 160,000 clones listed, over 85% are singletons. Germline-derived CDR1 and CDR2 are KGHSH and LQKENI. The CDR3 has 14 amino acids. The V gene end was trimmed by 2 bases and the J gene end by 6 bases; junction bases not matched to a gene: 7. Study observations and caveats: Most TCR sequences were rare, but some public TCRs occurred in many donors. The authors enumerated 164 TCR beta chains as linked to cytomegalovirus.

This sequence joins TRBV18 and TRBJ2-7, with 7 bases aligning to TRBD2. This TCR was sampled from a man between 18 and 35 years old in good health and CMV-seropositive. Sample: PBMCs. CDR3 DNA sequence: TGTGCCAGCTCACCAAGCGCGGGAGTGGGCGAGCAGTACTTC. This gives the protein CASSPSAGVGEQYF.